Listed below are T cell receptor beta chains from one sample, sequenced in a study of preoperative IRX-2 immunotherapy in early breast cancer. The repertoire was sequenced with immunoSEQ multiplex PCR; TCRdb's copy has only in-frame clones and lacks some. The data show approximately 1,000 clones, roughly 81% seen once. The material was normal tissue next to the tumor, obtained from a patient treated with IRX-2 immunotherapy. Receptor source: a human donor with breast cancer. CDR3s include the opening cysteine and the closing phenylalanine or tryptophan. Each record gives: clone size, D gene, V gene, J gene, CDR3 DNA, CDR3 protein. A D gene is named only where the DNA matches it firmly. Size values are once, few and many counts, or a class for expanded clones, and some rows have none.

clone_size: once
d_call: -
v_call: TRBV14
j_call: TRBJ2-7
cdr3_nt: TGTGCCAGCAGCCAAGATTGGGGCGAGCAGTACTTC
cdr3_aa: CASSQDWGEQYF

clone_size: -
d_call: TRBD1
v_call: TRBV23-1
j_call: TRBJ2-7
cdr3_nt: TGCGCCAGCAGCCAAGGTACCGGGACAGGGTCCTACGAGCAGTACTTC
cdr3_aa: CASSQGTGTGSYEQYF

clone_size: -
d_call: -
v_call: TRBV18
j_call: TRBJ1-4
cdr3_nt: TGTGCCAGCTCACTTTACCAGGGACTGGAGGTGGCGGAAAAACTGTTTTTT
cdr3_aa: CASSLYQGLEVAEKLFF

clone_size: -
d_call: TRBD2
v_call: TRBV11-3
j_call: TRBJ2-5
cdr3_nt: TGTGCCAGCAGCTTGGTTCCTAGCGGAGAGACCCAGTACTTC
cdr3_aa: CASSLVPSGETQYF

clone_size: -
d_call: -
v_call: TRBV7-1
j_call: TRBJ1-1
cdr3_nt: TGTGCCAGCAGCTTCTCCCAGAACACTGAAGCTTTCTTT
cdr3_aa: CASSFSQNTEAFF

clone_size: -
d_call: TRBD2
v_call: TRBV6-4
j_call: TRBJ2-3
cdr3_nt: TGTGCCAGCCGCAGCGGGGGGGAGGCAGATACGCAGTATTTT
cdr3_aa: CASRSGGEADTQYF

clone_size: -
d_call: -
v_call: TRBV6-8
j_call: TRBJ1-1
cdr3_nt: TGTGCCAGCAGTTACCCCCAAAGGACTGAAGCTTTCTTT
cdr3_aa: CASSYPQRTEAFF

clone_size: -
d_call: TRBD2
v_call: TRBV29-1
j_call: TRBJ2-2
cdr3_nt: TGCAGCGTTGAGCCTCGCGGGAGAACCGGGGAGCTGTTTTTT
cdr3_aa: CSVEPRGRTGELFF

clone_size: -
d_call: -
v_call: TRBV10-2
j_call: TRBJ1-1
cdr3_nt: TGCGCCAGCACCTCATCTAGGCTGACGACTCCCATGAACACTGAAGCTTTCTTT
cdr3_aa: CASTSSRLTTPMNTEAFF

clone_size: -
d_call: TRBD1
v_call: TRBV19
j_call: TRBJ2-2
cdr3_nt: TGTGCCAGTACCCCTCCGGACAGGGCGAACACCGGGGAGCTGTTTTTT
cdr3_aa: CASTPPDRANTGELFF

clone_size: -
d_call: -
v_call: TRBV30
j_call: TRBJ2-3
cdr3_nt: TGTGCCTGTCCTATAAAATGGGGCACAGATACGCAGTATTTT
cdr3_aa: CACPIKWGTDTQYF

clone_size: -
d_call: -
v_call: TRBV16
j_call: TRBJ2-1
cdr3_nt: TGTGCCAGCAGCCAATCAGGGGTGGAGCAGTTCTTC
cdr3_aa: CASSQSGVEQFF

clone_size: -
d_call: TRBD2
v_call: TRBV16
j_call: TRBJ2-4
cdr3_nt: TGTGCCAGCAGCCACGCCTTAGCGGGAGGGCCGGGGGGGGCCAAAAACATTCAGTACTTC
cdr3_aa: CASSHALAGGPGGAKNIQYF

clone_size: -
d_call: -
v_call: TRBV7-5
j_call: TRBJ2-5
cdr3_nt: TGTGCCAGCAGCTTAATGGGTTTCTCAGGAACGAGAGAGACCCAGTACTTC
cdr3_aa: CASSLMGFSGTRETQYF

clone_size: -
d_call: TRBD2
v_call: TRBV28
j_call: TRBJ2-1
cdr3_nt: TGTGCCAGCAGTATAGGGACTAGCGGGACTAACAATGAGCAGTTCTTC
cdr3_aa: CASSIGTSGTNNEQFF

clone_size: -
d_call: TRBD1
v_call: TRBV7-6
j_call: TRBJ2-1
cdr3_nt: TGTGCCAGCAGCCTCGGGACAGGGTACAATGAGCAGTTCTTC
cdr3_aa: CASSLGTGYNEQFF

clone_size: once
d_call: -
v_call: TRBV15
j_call: TRBJ2-5
cdr3_nt: TGTGCCACCAGCAGTGGGCAGCTACAAGAGACCCAGTACTTC
cdr3_aa: CATSSGQLQETQYF

clone_size: -
d_call: -
v_call: TRBV19
j_call: TRBJ1-4
cdr3_nt: TGTGCCAGTAGGAGGGATACCTCAACTAATGAAAAACTGTTTTTT
cdr3_aa: CASRRDTSTNEKLFF

clone_size: -
d_call: -
v_call: TRBV28
j_call: TRBJ2-1
cdr3_nt: TGTGCCAGCAGCTGGATTCAGGGAGTAGAAGAGCAGTTCTTC
cdr3_aa: CASSWIQGVEEQFF

clone_size: -
d_call: -
v_call: TRBV28
j_call: TRBJ2-1
cdr3_nt: TGTGCCAGCAGTCGGACACCTGAAGATGAGCAGTTCTTC
cdr3_aa: CASSRTPEDEQFF

clone_size: -
d_call: TRBD2
v_call: TRBV4-1
j_call: TRBJ2-2
cdr3_nt: TGCGCCAGCAGTGAGACTAGCGGGACCGGGGAGCTGTTTTTT
cdr3_aa: CASSETSGTGELFF

clone_size: -
d_call: TRBD1
v_call: TRBV29-1
j_call: TRBJ1-1
cdr3_nt: TGCAGCGTTGGGGACAGGGTTCGGGTGACTGAAGCTTTCTTT
cdr3_aa: CSVGDRVRVTEAFF

clone_size: -
d_call: TRBD1
v_call: TRBV7-6
j_call: TRBJ2-3
cdr3_nt: TGTGCCAGCAGCCTGACAGGGGGCAGGACAGATACGCAGTATTTT
cdr3_aa: CASSLTGGRTDTQYF